This TCR beta chain was retrieved from a study of blood T cell repertoires in COVID-19. Residents of approximately 25 US areas, aged about 18 to 95 years, made up the participants. The method was immunoSEQ multiplex PCR; TCRdb's version includes in-frame clones alone and lacks a portion of them. This sample has around 380,000 clones, with around 87% found just once. Germline V gene data show CDR1 as MNHEY and CDR2 as SVGAGI. Trimming took 2 bases from V and 5 from J, leaving 12 bases between them. CDR3 length equals 14 residues. Material: PBMCs or T cells enriched from blood (not recorded which). The chain combines TRBV6-5 with TRBJ2-5; no clear D gene. This clonotype was obtained from a man younger than 40 who had recovered from COVID-19. The CDR3 here is CASSYRGLWETQYF. The CDR3 bases are TGTGCCAGCAGTTACCGCGGCCTATGGGAGACCCAGTACTTC.